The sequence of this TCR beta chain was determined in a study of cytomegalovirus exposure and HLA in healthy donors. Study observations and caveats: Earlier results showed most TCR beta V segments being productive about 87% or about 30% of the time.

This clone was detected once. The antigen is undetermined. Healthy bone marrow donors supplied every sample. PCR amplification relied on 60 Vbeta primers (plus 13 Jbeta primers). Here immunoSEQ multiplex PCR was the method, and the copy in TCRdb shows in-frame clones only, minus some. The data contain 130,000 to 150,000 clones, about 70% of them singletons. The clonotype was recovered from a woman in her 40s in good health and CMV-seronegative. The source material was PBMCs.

The CDR3 is CASSKPRGGGTEAFF. The CDR3 nucleotides are TGTGCCAGCAGTAAACCCCGAGGGGGGGGGACTGAAGCTTTCTTT. The rearrangement joins TRBV11-2 to TRBJ1-1; maybe TRBD1 (6 bases). Trimming stripped 6 bases from V and 5 bases from J, with 19 bases between. Germline CDR1 SGHAT, CDR2 FQNNGV. The length of the CDR3 is 15 residues.